This TCR beta chain stems from a study of CD8+CD57+ T cells in acquired aplastic anemia. Per the germline V gene, CDR1 is MGHDK and CDR2 is SYGVNS. V lost 11 bases, J lost 4 bases, and 3 bases lay in between. The CDR3 is 8 amino acids. Sequencing involved patients with CD8+CD57+ cell expansion previously shown by flow cytometry. The TCR beta profiling, which covered VDJ combination and CDR3 sequence, was carried out using genomic DNA as the template. TCRdb re-derived calls from the reads in MiXCR, one entry per CDR3 protein. Here the sample spans about 200,000 distinct CDR3 sequences, 55% to 65% being singletons.

The sequence was obtained from a human donor with aplastic anemia. The material sequenced was sorted CD4+, CD8+, or CD8+CD57+ T cells (not recorded which) from PBMCs. The chain couples TRBV25-1 to TRBJ2-7; D is unresolved. The CDR3 is CAGYEQYF. In DNA form, the CDR3 reads TGTGCCGGTTACGAGCAGTACTTC.